This TCR beta chain is from a study of cytomegalovirus exposure and HLA in healthy donors. A multiplex PCR was run with 60 Vbeta primers and 13 Jbeta primers. Clones were sequenced by immunoSEQ multiplex PCR, and TCRdb holds only the in-frame ones, with some missing. The sample carries around 150,000 clones, approximately 84% recorded once. Germline assignment: CDR1 GTSNPN and CDR2 SVGIG (reference sequence). V shed 1 base and J shed 6 bases, with 16 bases lying between them. There are 15 residues in the CDR3. Sequenced sample: PBMCs. This rearrangement joins TRBV30 to TRBJ1-5; D unresolved. The clonotype comes from a man in his late teens or twenties in good health and CMV-seropositive. In nucleotides, the CDR3 is TGTGCCTGGAGTGAATTTAATGGCCCCCGTCAGCCCCAGCATTTT. Translated: CAWSEFNGPRQPQHF.